The 15 T cell receptor beta chains below all came from one sample that was sequenced in a study of vaccination effects on CD4 cells after COVID-19. ViraFEST assay sequencing came after antigen-specific CD4+ T cells were expanded with viral peptide pools. CD4+ T cells were isolated after about eleven days of culture. Their antigens remain unidentified. Using immunoSEQ multiplex PCR, the repertoire was profiled, and TCRdb retains in-frame clones only, with some absent. The sample consists of over 50,000 clones, roughly 76% of them appearing once. The sample consisted of CD4+ T cells from PBMCs cultured with HCoV-229E spike peptides, taken before COVID-19 vaccination. The receptors come from a human donor who received a COVID-19 vaccine.

J is TRBJ1-5 and V is TRBV3-1 (or the pseudogene TRBV3-2); the D is unclear. CDR1 is LGHDT, CDR2 YNNKEL, per germline (reference sequence). This CDR3 is 14 amino acids long. V shed 4 bases and J shed 1 base, with 8 bases lying between them. The CDR3 is CASSPGPSNQPQHF. CDR3 coding DNA: TGTGCCAGCAGCCCAGGACCCAGCAATCAGCCCCAGCATTTT.

The chain links TRBV24-1 to TRBJ2-2; D call uncertain. This CDR3 spans 12 amino acids. Germline-derived CDR1 and CDR2 are KGHDR and SFDVKD. Trimming removed 7 bases from V and 6 bases from J, with 8 bases in between. As DNA, the CDR3 is TGTGCCACCAGGACGGCGGCCGGGGAGCTGTTTTTT. Translation: CATRTAAGELFF.

A single count supports this clone. The chain has TRBV30 and TRBJ1-5, with a tentative D call TRBD1 (6 bases). Germline V gives CDR1 GTSNPN, CDR2 SVGIG (reference sequence). This CDR3 is built from 14 residues. Trimming pared 4 bases from V and 1 base from J, leaving 11 bases between. CDR3 nucleotides: TGTGCCTGGAAGAAAGGGGGGAGCAATCAGCCCCAGCATTTT. It translates to CAWKKGGSNQPQHF.

V is TRBV24-1 and J is TRBJ2-1, with a possible D match to TRBD1 (6 bases). The CDR3 has 12 residues. Trimming left V 10 bases short and J 8 bases short, with 14 bases between. Germline loops: CDR1 KGHDR, CDR2 SFDVKD. This CDR3 reads CATQQGIHEQFF. In DNA, the CDR3 is TGTGCCACACAACAGGGAATCCATGAGCAGTTCTTC.

CDR3 DNA sequence: TGTGCCAGCAGTGGGTTCGACAGCCTCTCCTACGAGCAGTACGTC. It encodes CASSGFDSLSYEQYV. The chain is built from TRBV6-2 or TRBV6-3 and TRBJ2-7; perhaps TRBD1 as D (5 bases). V dropped 5 bases and J dropped 0 bases, with 14 bases sitting between them. Germline V CDR1 and CDR2: MNHEY, SVGEGT. The CDR3 is 15 amino acids.

This sequence joins TRBV14 and TRBJ1-4; TRBD1 aligns across 9 bases. With V trimmed by 4 bases and J by 5 bases, 5 bases remained unmatched. The CDR3 loop spans 15 amino acids. CDR1 and CDR2 from the germline V gene are SGHDN and FVKESK. CDR3 DNA: TGTGCCAGCAGCCGGGGAGGGACAGGGAATGAAAAACTGTTTTTT. The encoded protein is CASSRGGTGNEKLFF.

The chain has TRBV7-8 and TRBJ1-1; D is ambiguous. CDR1 and CDR2 (germline): SGHVS, FQNEAQ. CDR3 size: 15 residues. V lost 5 bases to trimming and J lost 1 base, with 14 bases between them. CDR3 nucleotides: TGTGCCAGCAGCAACCGGTGGGTCGGGAACACTGAAGCTTTCTTT. Amino acids: CASSNRWVGNTEAFF.

The chain has TRBV7-2 and TRBJ2-3; 10 positions agree with TRBD2. Germline V gives CDR1 SGHTA, CDR2 FQGNSA. This CDR3 has 15 residues. Trimming cost V 6 bases and J 8 bases; bases outside gene matches: 11. The CDR3 DNA is TGTGCCAGCAGTAATATAGCGGGGGGTGGAGGTACGCAGTATTTT. Encoded protein: CASSNIAGGGGTQYF.

This sequence joins TRBV25-1 and TRBJ1-6; a possible D gene is TRBD1 (6 bases). The germline gives CDR1 MGHDK, CDR2 SYGVNS. This CDR3 has 13 residues. The V end lost 6 bases, the J end lost 10 bases, and 13 bases lay between the germline ends. CDR3 region: CASRGTSSSPLHF. CDR3 DNA sequence: TGTGCCAGCAGAGGGACATCTTCCTCACCCCTCCACTTT.

The chain combines TRBV25-1 with TRBJ1-3; tentative D call: TRBD1 (6 bases). Germline V lookup: CDR1 MGHDK, CDR2 SYGVNS. Trimming left V 3 bases short and J 0 bases short, with 12 bases between. This CDR3 has 16 amino acids. Written as DNA, the CDR3 is TGTGCCAGCAGTGATGCCAGGGGAGACTCTGGAAACACCATATATTTT. Protein sequence: CASSDARGDSGNTIYF. The full variable domain, in which reference TRBV25-1 and TRBJ1-3 provide the parts outside the CDR3, is EADIYQTPRYLVIGTGKKITLECSQTMGHDKMYWYQQDPGMELHLIHYSYGVNSTEKGDLSSESTVSRIRTEHFPLTLESARPSHTSQYLCASSDARGDSGNTIYFGEGSWLTVV.

This clone was picked up one time. The chain carries TRBV9 and TRBJ2-1; TRBD1 or TRBD2 may be the D gene (5 bases each). The germline gives CDR1 SGDLS, CDR2 YYNGEE. The CDR3 is made up of 15 amino acids. Trimming removed 4 bases at V and 6 bases at J, with 17 bases between. The CDR3 coding sequence is TGTGCCAGCAGCCCCCTTTCCCGAGGGGTCAATGAGCAGTTCTTC. Its protein product is CASSPLSRGVNEQFF. The full variable domain, in which reference TRBV9 and TRBJ2-1 provide the parts outside the CDR3, is DSGVTQTPKHLITATGQRVTLRCSPRSGDLSVYWYQQSLDQGLQFLIQYYNGEERAKGNILERFSAQQFPDLHSELNLSSLELGDSALYFCASSPLSRGVNEQFFGPGTRLTVL.

The chain combines TRBV5-1 with TRBJ2-3, with 7 bases lining up with TRBD1. J lost 4 bases, V lost 6 bases, and 11 bases had no gene match. Germline lookup yields CDR1 SGHRS and CDR2 YFSETQ. The CDR3 covers 15 residues. The CDR3 protein is CASKVVTGSPDTQYF. The CDR3 DNA reads TGCGCCAGCAAAGTAGTGACAGGGAGCCCAGATACGCAGTATTTT.

The genes are TRBV5-1 and TRBJ2-6; TRBD2 is a possible D gene (6 bases). The CDR3 spans 14 residues. V lost 0 bases, J lost 12 bases, and 13 bases lay in between. CDR1 and CDR2 (germline): SGHRS, YFSETQ. The CDR3, as DNA: TGCGCCAGCAGCTTGGTTGGAGGGTACTCCGTCCTGACTTTC. Translating it yields CASSLVGGYSVLTF.

The chain's CDR3 is CASSSLGTGGGSPLHF. Here the CDR3 DNA reads TGTGCCAGCAGTTCCTTGGGGACAGGGGGCGGGTCACCCCTCCACTTT. The chain joins TRBV28 to TRBJ1-6, with 12 bases fitting TRBD1. This CDR3 is built from 16 residues. Germline values: CDR1 MDHEN, CDR2 SYDVKM. J lost 10 bases, V lost 4 bases, and 8 bases had no gene match.

The chain links TRBV5-1 to TRBJ1-5, with a tentative D call TRBD1 (5 bases). The CDR3 has 15 residues. The germline CDR1 and CDR2 sequences are SGHRS and YFSETQ. Trimming shortened V by 4 bases and J by 7 bases, and 18 bases separated the two germline ends. CDR3 sequence reads: CASSLNGGGGQPQHF. CDR3 nucleotides: TGCGCCAGCAGCCTCAACGGGGGGGGAGGACAGCCCCAGCATTTT.